A selection of T cell receptor beta chains follows, all from one sample in a study of T cells in Graves' hyperthyroidism and ophthalmopathy. TCRdb independently ran MiXCR on the multiplex PCR reads; one entry per CDR3 protein. The sample holds 540,000 or so distinct CDR3 sequences, around 46% seen once. The sequencing sample was made of peripheral blood or thyroid tissue (not recorded which). The source of these receptors is an adult woman with Graves' disease, either hyperthyroidism or ophthalmopathy (not recorded which). Each CDR3 is given with its conserved first and last residue. The D gene is left open where the match is weak. Some rows mark clone size as missing; the rest say once, few, many or name a class of expanded clone.

j_gene: TRBJ2-7; abundance: .; v_gene: TRBV10-2; d_gene: .; CDR3nt: TGCGCCAGCAGTGTGAGGACCCCGGCAAACTACGAGCAGTACTTC; CDR3aa: CASSVRTPANYEQYF
j_gene: TRBJ1-5; abundance: .; v_gene: TRBV18; d_gene: .; CDR3nt: TGTGCCAGCTCCCCGGCAGGGCAAAGTCAGCCCCAGCATTTT; CDR3aa: CASSPAGQSQPQHF
j_gene: TRBJ1-5; abundance: .; v_gene: TRBV9; d_gene: TRBD1; CDR3nt: TGTGCCAGCAGCCAATGGGACAGCCAGCCCCAGCATTTT; CDR3aa: CASSQWDSQPQHF
j_gene: TRBJ2-7; abundance: many; v_gene: TRBV5-1; d_gene: .; CDR3nt: TGTGCCAGCAGTTACGTAAGCTCCTACGAGCAGTACTTC; CDR3aa: CASSYVSSYEQYF
j_gene: TRBJ2-5; abundance: many; v_gene: TRBV7-2; d_gene: .; CDR3nt: TGTGCCAGCAGCCCTCGGGACTCGAGGTTCCAAGAGACCCAGTACTTC; CDR3aa: CASSPRDSRFQETQYF
j_gene: TRBJ1-2; abundance: .; v_gene: TRBV15; d_gene: .; CDR3nt: TGTGCCACCAGCAGTTTTGGGACGGCGAGGGGCTACACCTTC; CDR3aa: CATSSFGTARGYTF
j_gene: TRBJ2-7; abundance: .; v_gene: TRBV10-2; d_gene: .; CDR3nt: TGCGCCAGCAGTGAGTCGGGGGGAGTTCGGGGATGGGAGCAGTACTTC; CDR3aa: CASSESGGVRGWEQYF
j_gene: TRBJ1-1; abundance: many; v_gene: TRBV7-9; d_gene: .; CDR3nt: TGTGCCAGCAGCGCCCGAGGAGGGGGGAGCACTGAAGCTTTCTTT; CDR3aa: CASSARGGGSTEAFF
j_gene: TRBJ2-6; abundance: .; v_gene: TRBV29-1; d_gene: .; CDR3nt: TGCAGCGTTGAGCTGGCCAACGTCCTGACTTTC; CDR3aa: CSVELANVLTF
j_gene: TRBJ1-2; abundance: .; v_gene: TRBV20-1; d_gene: TRBD1; CDR3nt: TGCAGTGCAACGGGACAGCCTGGCTACACCTTC; CDR3aa: CSATGQPGYTF
j_gene: TRBJ1-1; abundance: .; v_gene: TRBV30; d_gene: .; CDR3nt: TGTGCCTGTACGAGTTCAGGGTGGGTCACTGAAGCTTTCTTT; CDR3aa: CACTSSGWVTEAFF
j_gene: TRBJ2-2; abundance: many; v_gene: TRBV5-1; d_gene: TRBD1; CDR3nt: TGCGCCAGCAGCCCGGGACAGTACACCGGGGAGCTGTTTTTT; CDR3aa: CASSPGQYTGELFF
j_gene: TRBJ2-7; abundance: many; v_gene: TRBV5-1; d_gene: .; CDR3nt: TGCGCCAGCAGCTTGAACAACCTCAGGTCCTACGAGCAGTACTTC; CDR3aa: CASSLNNLRSYEQYF
j_gene: TRBJ2-5; abundance: .; v_gene: TRBV19; d_gene: .; CDR3nt: TGTGCCAGTAGTATCATTGGACCCCAGGGGACAGAGACCCAGTACTTC; CDR3aa: CASSIIGPQGTETQYF
j_gene: TRBJ2-2; abundance: few; v_gene: TRBV11-2; d_gene: .; CDR3nt: TGTGCCAGCAGCAATGGGGGCGGGTGGAACACCGGGGAGCTGTTTTTT; CDR3aa: CASSNGGGWNTGELFF
j_gene: TRBJ1-4; abundance: .; v_gene: TRBV7-9; d_gene: TRBD1; CDR3nt: TGTGCCAGCAGTGCGCCGGGACAGGGTGTTCTAAAACTGTTTTTT; CDR3aa: CASSAPGQGVLKLFF
j_gene: TRBJ1-2; abundance: few; v_gene: TRBV14; d_gene: .; CDR3nt: TGTGCCAGCAGCTTAGAGGGCACAAACTATGGCTACACCTTC; CDR3aa: CASSLEGTNYGYTF
j_gene: TRBJ1-5; abundance: .; v_gene: TRBV2; d_gene: .; CDR3nt: TGTGCCAGCAGAGCAGACAGTAGCAATCAGCCCCAGCATTTT; CDR3aa: CASRADSSNQPQHF
j_gene: TRBJ1-5; abundance: .; v_gene: TRBV12-3/TRBV12-4; d_gene: .; CDR3nt: TGTGCCAGCAGTTTAGGCGCGGGCAGTCAGCCCCAGCATTTT; CDR3aa: CASSLGAGSQPQHF
j_gene: TRBJ1-1; abundance: many; v_gene: TRBV5-1; d_gene: .; CDR3nt: TGCGCCAGCAGCTTGACAGGGACGAGTGGTACTGAAGCTTTCTTT; CDR3aa: CASSLTGTSGTEAFF
j_gene: TRBJ1-2; abundance: few; v_gene: TRBV3-1; d_gene: .; CDR3nt: TGTGCCAGTCTTGGTGGCTGCACCTTC; CDR3aa: CASLGGCTF
j_gene: TRBJ2-2; abundance: .; v_gene: TRBV7-3; d_gene: .; CDR3nt: TGTGCCAGCAACCGAGGAGGGACCGGGGAGCTGTTTTTT; CDR3aa: CASNRGGTGELFF
j_gene: TRBJ2-5; abundance: many; v_gene: TRBV28; d_gene: .; CDR3nt: TGTGCCAGCAGTTTTGCTAAGACCCAGTACTTC; CDR3aa: CASSFAKTQYF
j_gene: TRBJ2-7; abundance: .; v_gene: TRBV7-9; d_gene: .; CDR3nt: TGTGCCAGCAGCTTTACGGATGTCTACGAGCAGTACTTC; CDR3aa: CASSFTDVYEQYF
j_gene: TRBJ2-7; abundance: many; v_gene: TRBV15; d_gene: .; CDR3nt: TGTGCCACCAGTAGGCCCACAGTATTCCACGAGCAGTACTTC; CDR3aa: CATSRPTVFHEQYF
j_gene: TRBJ1-3; abundance: .; v_gene: TRBV7-9; d_gene: .; CDR3nt: TGTGCCAGCAGCTTCCTGGGACTGCTCTCTGGAAACACCATATATTTT; CDR3aa: CASSFLGLLSGNTIYF
j_gene: TRBJ1-2; abundance: .; v_gene: TRBV20-1; d_gene: TRBD1; CDR3nt: TGCAGTGCTAGAGCCCTAGGACAGGGGGGTGGCTACACCTTC; CDR3aa: CSARALGQGGGYTF
j_gene: TRBJ2-7; abundance: many; v_gene: TRBV7-2; d_gene: TRBD2; CDR3nt: TGTGCCAGCAGCTCGTATATTAGCGGGAGGCAGCCCTACGAGCAGTACTTC; CDR3aa: CASSSYISGRQPYEQYF
j_gene: TRBJ2-7; abundance: once; v_gene: TRBV5-1; d_gene: TRBD2; CDR3nt: TGCGCCAGCAGCTCAACCGGGACTAGTGAGGACTTC; CDR3aa: CASSSTGTSEDF
j_gene: TRBJ1-1; abundance: many; v_gene: TRBV20-1; d_gene: .; CDR3nt: TGCAGTGCTAGAGAAGTGAAGGGAGGCAACACTGAAGCTTTCTTT; CDR3aa: CSAREVKGGNTEAFF
j_gene: TRBJ1-4; abundance: .; v_gene: TRBV10-3; d_gene: TRBD1; CDR3nt: TGTGCCATCAGCGCGACGACAGGGTCCACTAATGAAAAACTGTTTTTT; CDR3aa: CAISATTGSTNEKLFF
j_gene: TRBJ2-2; abundance: .; v_gene: TRBV2; d_gene: .; CDR3nt: TGTGCCAGTACAGCAGGGGCCTCGCCTGGGGAGCTGTTTTTT; CDR3aa: CASTAGASPGELFF
j_gene: TRBJ2-5; abundance: many; v_gene: TRBV5-1; d_gene: .; CDR3nt: TGCGCCAGCAGCTTGTCACTAGCCCAAGAGACCCAGTACTTC; CDR3aa: CASSLSLAQETQYF
j_gene: TRBJ2-3; abundance: .; v_gene: TRBV9; d_gene: TRBD2; CDR3nt: TGTGCCAGCAGCGTAGTCGTTGGGGGGGAGGGGTTT; CDR3aa: CASSVVVGGEGF
j_gene: TRBJ2-5; abundance: .; v_gene: TRBV24-1; d_gene: .; CDR3nt: TGTGCCACCAGTGATCCGGGAACCTACCAAGAGACCCAGTACTTC; CDR3aa: CATSDPGTYQETQYF
j_gene: TRBJ1-3; abundance: many; v_gene: TRBV12-3/TRBV12-4; d_gene: .; CDR3nt: TGTGCCAGCAGCTCAAACATCATCTCTGGAAACACCATATATTTT; CDR3aa: CASSSNIISGNTIYF
j_gene: TRBJ2-5; abundance: .; v_gene: TRBV7-8; d_gene: .; CDR3nt: TGTGCCAGCAGCCCCCATTTAGGAGCCCAGTACTTC; CDR3aa: CASSPHLGAQYF
j_gene: TRBJ2-2; abundance: many; v_gene: TRBV7-2; d_gene: .; CDR3nt: TGTGCCAGCAGCTTAGTCGCAGGGACGGGCACCGGGGAGCTGTTTTTT; CDR3aa: CASSLVAGTGTGELFF
j_gene: TRBJ1-3; abundance: many; v_gene: TRBV12-3/TRBV12-4; d_gene: .; CDR3nt: TGTGCCAGCAGTTTAGCGCTGGTAACGAGGAACACCATATATTTT; CDR3aa: CASSLALVTRNTIYF
j_gene: TRBJ2-4; abundance: few; v_gene: TRBV7-8; d_gene: TRBD1; CDR3nt: TGTGCCAGCAGCTACGGACAGGGACGGTTGATCTTC; CDR3aa: CASSYGQGRLIF
j_gene: TRBJ2-7; abundance: many; v_gene: TRBV13; d_gene: .; CDR3nt: TGTGCCAGCAGCTCTCCCGGAGACAACTCCTACGAGCAGTACTTC; CDR3aa: CASSSPGDNSYEQYF
j_gene: TRBJ1-1; abundance: many; v_gene: TRBV2; d_gene: .; CDR3nt: TGTGCCGGACAAGTGAACACTGAAGCTTTCTTT; CDR3aa: CAGQVNTEAFF
j_gene: TRBJ1-1; abundance: few; v_gene: TRBV28; d_gene: .; CDR3nt: TGTGCCAGCAGTTCCCTCCTAGAGGGGGAGAACACTGAAGCTTTCTTT; CDR3aa: CASSSLLEGENTEAFF
j_gene: TRBJ1-5; abundance: many; v_gene: TRBV6-2/TRBV6-3; d_gene: .; CDR3nt: TGTGCCAGCAGTTACTATCCAGGGATAGACAATCAGCCCCAGCATTTT; CDR3aa: CASSYYPGIDNQPQHF
j_gene: TRBJ2-5; abundance: many; v_gene: TRBV24-1; d_gene: TRBD2; CDR3nt: TGTGCCACCAGTGATCCAGGGACTAGCGGGGCCCACGAGGAGACCCAGTACTTC; CDR3aa: CATSDPGTSGAHEETQYF
j_gene: TRBJ2-7; abundance: .; v_gene: TRBV29-1; d_gene: TRBD1; CDR3nt: TGCAGCGTTGAGGGGACAGGGTACGAGCAGTACTTC; CDR3aa: CSVEGTGYEQYF
j_gene: TRBJ2-5; abundance: .; v_gene: TRBV29-1; d_gene: .; CDR3nt: TGCAGCGTTGAACCGGAGGGAGAGCCCCAGTACTTC; CDR3aa: CSVEPEGEPQYF
j_gene: TRBJ1-5; abundance: .; v_gene: TRBV2; d_gene: TRBD1; CDR3nt: TGTGCCAGCAGTACGGGGGGACAGGACCAGCCCCAGCATTTT; CDR3aa: CASSTGGQDQPQHF
j_gene: TRBJ2-5; abundance: many; v_gene: TRBV4-1; d_gene: .; CDR3nt: TGCGCCAGCAGCCAAGGATGGGGAGCGGGAGAGACCCAGTACTTC; CDR3aa: CASSQGWGAGETQYF
j_gene: TRBJ1-2; abundance: many; v_gene: TRBV7-9; d_gene: .; CDR3nt: TGCGCCAGCAGCTTGGTTCAGGGACTTGCCTATGGCTACACCTTC; CDR3aa: CASSLVQGLAYGYTF
j_gene: TRBJ1-6; abundance: .; v_gene: TRBV30; d_gene: TRBD1; CDR3nt: TGTGCCTCGACAGGGGCCTTATATAATTCACCCCTCCACTTT; CDR3aa: CASTGALYNSPLHF
j_gene: TRBJ1-4; abundance: many; v_gene: TRBV20-1; d_gene: .; CDR3nt: TGCAGTGCTAGAGACTGGTTGGATAATGAAAAACTGTTTTTT; CDR3aa: CSARDWLDNEKLFF
j_gene: TRBJ1-1; abundance: .; v_gene: TRBV7-3; d_gene: .; CDR3nt: TGTGCCAGCAGCTCCGGGCTAGACAGCAACACTGAAGCTTTCTTT; CDR3aa: CASSSGLDSNTEAFF
j_gene: TRBJ2-7; abundance: .; v_gene: TRBV20-1; d_gene: TRBD1; CDR3nt: TGCAGTGTTACAGGGGGCGTTTACGAGCAGTACTTC; CDR3aa: CSVTGGVYEQYF
j_gene: TRBJ2-5; abundance: many; v_gene: TRBV5-8; d_gene: .; CDR3nt: TGTGCCAGCAGCACCCTACTGATGGACTCCGATGAGACCCAGTACTTC; CDR3aa: CASSTLLMDSDETQYF
j_gene: TRBJ1-1; abundance: many; v_gene: TRBV6-1; d_gene: .; CDR3nt: TGTGCCAGCAAAATTCAGGGAGGTGGGACTGAAGCTTTCTTT; CDR3aa: CASKIQGGGTEAFF
j_gene: TRBJ1-5; abundance: many; v_gene: TRBV4-2; d_gene: TRBD1; CDR3nt: TGTGCCAGCAGCCAAGAGGACAGGGTAAATCAGCCCCAGCATTTT; CDR3aa: CASSQEDRVNQPQHF
j_gene: TRBJ1-1; abundance: .; v_gene: TRBV19; d_gene: .; CDR3nt: TGTGCCAGTAGACGCACAGGGCCTGAAGCTTTCTTT; CDR3aa: CASRRTGPEAFF
j_gene: TRBJ1-1; abundance: .; v_gene: TRBV5-1; d_gene: .; CDR3nt: TGCGCCAGCAGTCAAAGGGAAAGGGAAGGGACTGAAGCTTTCTTT; CDR3aa: CASSQREREGTEAFF